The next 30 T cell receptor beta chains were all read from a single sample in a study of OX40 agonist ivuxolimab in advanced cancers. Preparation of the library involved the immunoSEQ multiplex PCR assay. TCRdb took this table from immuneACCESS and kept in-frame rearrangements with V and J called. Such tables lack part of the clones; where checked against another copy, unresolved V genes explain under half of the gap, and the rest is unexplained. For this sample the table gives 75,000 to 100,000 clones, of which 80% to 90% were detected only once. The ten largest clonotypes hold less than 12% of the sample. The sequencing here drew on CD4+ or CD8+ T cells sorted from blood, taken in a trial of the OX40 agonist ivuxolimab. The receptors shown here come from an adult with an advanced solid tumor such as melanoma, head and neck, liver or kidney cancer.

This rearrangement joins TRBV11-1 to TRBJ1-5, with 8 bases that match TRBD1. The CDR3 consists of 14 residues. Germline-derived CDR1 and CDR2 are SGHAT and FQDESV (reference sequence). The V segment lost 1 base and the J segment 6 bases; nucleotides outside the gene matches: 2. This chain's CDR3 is CASSLEDRAQPQHF. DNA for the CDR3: TGTGCCAGCAGCTTAGAGGACAGGGCTCAGCCCCAGCATTTT.

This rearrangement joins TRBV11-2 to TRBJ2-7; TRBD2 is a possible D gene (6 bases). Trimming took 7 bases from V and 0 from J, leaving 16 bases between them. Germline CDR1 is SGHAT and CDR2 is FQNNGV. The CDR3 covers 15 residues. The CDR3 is CASKVGGPPSYEQYF. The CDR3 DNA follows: TGTGCCAGCAAGGTCGGGGGACCCCCCTCCTACGAGCAGTACTTC.

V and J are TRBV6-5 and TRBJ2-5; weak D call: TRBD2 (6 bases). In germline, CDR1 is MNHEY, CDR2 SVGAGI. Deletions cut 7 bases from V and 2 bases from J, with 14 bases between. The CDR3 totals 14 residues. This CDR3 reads CASKAWSGQETQYF. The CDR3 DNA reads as TGTGCCAGCAAAGCGTGGAGCGGGCAAGAGACCCAGTACTTC.

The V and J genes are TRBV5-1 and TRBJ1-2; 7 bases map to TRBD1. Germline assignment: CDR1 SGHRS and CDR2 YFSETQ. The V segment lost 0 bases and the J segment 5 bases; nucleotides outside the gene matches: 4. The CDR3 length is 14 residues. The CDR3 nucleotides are TGCGCCAGCAGCTTGGAGGGGGCGGGTTATGGCTACACCTTC. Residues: CASSLEGAGYGYTF. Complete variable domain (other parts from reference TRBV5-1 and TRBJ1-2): KAGVTQTPRYLIKTRGQQVTLSCSPISGHRSVSWYQQTPGQGLQFLFEYFSETQRNKGNFPGRFSGRQFSNSRSEMNVSTLELGDSALYLCASSLEGAGYGYTFGSGTRLTVV.

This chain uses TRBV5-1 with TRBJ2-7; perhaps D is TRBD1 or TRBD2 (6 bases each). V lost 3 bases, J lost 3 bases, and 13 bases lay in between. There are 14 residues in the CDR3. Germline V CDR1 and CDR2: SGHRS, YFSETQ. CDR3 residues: CASSSLGGSYEQYF. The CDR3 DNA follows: TGCGCCAGCAGCTCCCTCGGGGGCAGCTACGAGCAGTACTTC.

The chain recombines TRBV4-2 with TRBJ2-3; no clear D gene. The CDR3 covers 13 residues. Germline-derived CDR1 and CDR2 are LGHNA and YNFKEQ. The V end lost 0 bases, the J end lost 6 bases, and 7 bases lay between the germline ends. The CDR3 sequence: CASSQDAFDTQYF. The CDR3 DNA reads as TGTGCCAGCAGCCAAGACGCATTTGATACGCAGTATTTT.

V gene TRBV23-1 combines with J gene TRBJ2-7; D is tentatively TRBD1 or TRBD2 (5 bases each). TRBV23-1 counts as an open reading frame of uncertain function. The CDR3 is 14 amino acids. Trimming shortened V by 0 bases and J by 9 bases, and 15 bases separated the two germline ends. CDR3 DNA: TGCGCCAGCAGTCAATCTCGAGGGGCAGGTGGGCAGTACTTC. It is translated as CASSQSRGAGGQYF.

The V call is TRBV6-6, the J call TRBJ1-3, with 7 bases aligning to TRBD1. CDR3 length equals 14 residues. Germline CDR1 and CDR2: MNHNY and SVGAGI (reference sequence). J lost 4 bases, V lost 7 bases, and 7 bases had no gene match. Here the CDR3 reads CASITGTVGNTIYF. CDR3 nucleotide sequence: TGTGCCAGCATTACGGGGACAGTCGGAAACACCATATATTTT.

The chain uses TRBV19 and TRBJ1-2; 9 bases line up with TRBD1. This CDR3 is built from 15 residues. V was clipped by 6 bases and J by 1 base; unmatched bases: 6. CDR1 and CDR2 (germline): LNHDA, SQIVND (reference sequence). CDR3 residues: CASRTTGGFNYGYTF. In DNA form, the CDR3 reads TGTGCCAGTAGGACCACAGGGGGCTTTAACTATGGCTACACCTTC.

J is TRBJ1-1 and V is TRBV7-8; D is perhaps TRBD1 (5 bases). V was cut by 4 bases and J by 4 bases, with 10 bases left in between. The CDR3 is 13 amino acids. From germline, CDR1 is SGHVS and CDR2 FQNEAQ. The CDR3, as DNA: TGTGCCAGCAGCTCCAGGGTAGGCACTGAAGCTTTCTTT. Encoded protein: CASSSRVGTEAFF.

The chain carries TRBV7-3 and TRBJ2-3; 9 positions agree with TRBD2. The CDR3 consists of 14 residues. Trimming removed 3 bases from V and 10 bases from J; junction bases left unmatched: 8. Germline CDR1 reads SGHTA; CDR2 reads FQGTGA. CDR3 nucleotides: TGTGCCAGCAGCTTGACAGCTCAGCGGGAGGCGCAGTATTTT. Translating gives CASSLTAQREAQYF. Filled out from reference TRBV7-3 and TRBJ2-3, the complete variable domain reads GAGVSQTPSNKVTEKGKYVELRCDPISGHTALYWYRQSLGQGPEFLIYFQGTGAADDSGLPNDRFFAVRPEGSVSTLKIQRTERGDSAVYLCASSLTAQREAQYFGPGTRLTVL.

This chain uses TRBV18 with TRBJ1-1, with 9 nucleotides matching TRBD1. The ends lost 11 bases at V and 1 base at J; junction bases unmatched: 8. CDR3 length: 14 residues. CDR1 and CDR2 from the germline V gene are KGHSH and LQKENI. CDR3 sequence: CAASRQGENTEAFF. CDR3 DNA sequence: TGTGCCGCCTCGCGACAGGGGGAGAACACTGAAGCTTTCTTT.

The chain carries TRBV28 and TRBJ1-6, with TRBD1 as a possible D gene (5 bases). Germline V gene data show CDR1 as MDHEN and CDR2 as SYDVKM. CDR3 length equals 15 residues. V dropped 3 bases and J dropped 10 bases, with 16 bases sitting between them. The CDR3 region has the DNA TGTGCCAGCAGTTTGATGGAGGGACTTAGGTCACCCCTCCACTTT. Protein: CASSLMEGLRSPLHF.

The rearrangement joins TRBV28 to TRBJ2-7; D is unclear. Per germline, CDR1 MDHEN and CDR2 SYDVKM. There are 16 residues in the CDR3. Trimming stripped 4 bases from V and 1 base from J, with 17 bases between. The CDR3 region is CASSSPPENLSYEQYF. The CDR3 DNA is TGTGCCAGCAGTTCCCCGCCGGAAAACCTATCCTACGAGCAGTACTTC.

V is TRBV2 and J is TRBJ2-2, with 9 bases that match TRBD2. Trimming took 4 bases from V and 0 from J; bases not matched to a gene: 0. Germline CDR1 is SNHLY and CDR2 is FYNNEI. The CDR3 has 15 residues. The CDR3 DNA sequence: TGTGCCAGCAGTGGGACTAGCGCGAACACCGGGGAGCTGTTTTTT. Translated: CASSGTSANTGELFF.

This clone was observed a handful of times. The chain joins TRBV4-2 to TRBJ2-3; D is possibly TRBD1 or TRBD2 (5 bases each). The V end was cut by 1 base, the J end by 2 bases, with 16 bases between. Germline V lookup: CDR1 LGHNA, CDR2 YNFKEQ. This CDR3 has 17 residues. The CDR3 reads CASSQVPRDGHTDTQYF. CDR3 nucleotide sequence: TGTGCCAGCAGCCAAGTCCCCCGGGACGGCCACACAGATACGCAGTATTTT.

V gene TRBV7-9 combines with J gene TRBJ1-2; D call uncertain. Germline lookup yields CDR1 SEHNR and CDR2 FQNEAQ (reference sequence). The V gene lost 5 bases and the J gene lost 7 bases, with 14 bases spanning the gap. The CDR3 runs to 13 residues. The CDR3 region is CASSPGFLGGYTF. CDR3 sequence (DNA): TGTGCCAGCAGCCCCGGCTTTCTGGGTGGCTACACCTTC.

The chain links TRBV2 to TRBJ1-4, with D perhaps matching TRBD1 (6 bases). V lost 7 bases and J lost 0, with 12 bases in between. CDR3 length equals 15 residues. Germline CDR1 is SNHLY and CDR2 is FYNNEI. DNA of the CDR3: TGTGCCAGCAATACTAGGACAGCAACTAATGAAAAACTGTTTTTT. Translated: CASNTRTATNEKLFF.

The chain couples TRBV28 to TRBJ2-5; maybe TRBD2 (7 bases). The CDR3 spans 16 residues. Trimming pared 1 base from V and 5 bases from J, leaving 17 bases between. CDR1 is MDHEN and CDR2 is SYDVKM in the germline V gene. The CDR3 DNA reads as TGTGCCAGCAGTTTATCGTTGAGGGGGGGGCTGGAGACCCAGTACTTC. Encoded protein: CASSLSLRGGLETQYF.

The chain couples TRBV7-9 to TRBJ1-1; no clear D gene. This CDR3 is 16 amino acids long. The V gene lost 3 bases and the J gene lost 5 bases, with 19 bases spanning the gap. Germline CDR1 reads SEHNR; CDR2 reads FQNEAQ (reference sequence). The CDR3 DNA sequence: TGTGCCAGCAGCTTGTTACAAAGAGTGATGGGAACTGAAGCTTTCTTT. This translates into CASSLLQRVMGTEAFF.

CDR3 sequence: CASSRGALEETQYF. CDR3 nucleotides: TGCGCCAGCAGCAGGGGGGCCCTAGAAGAGACCCAGTACTTC. This chain links TRBV5-1 with TRBJ2-5; tentatively, D is TRBD1 or TRBD2 (6 bases each). The ends were cut back, 4 bases at V and 3 bases at J, with 13 bases in the middle. The CDR3 sequence is 14 residues long. In germline, CDR1 is SGHRS, CDR2 YFSETQ.

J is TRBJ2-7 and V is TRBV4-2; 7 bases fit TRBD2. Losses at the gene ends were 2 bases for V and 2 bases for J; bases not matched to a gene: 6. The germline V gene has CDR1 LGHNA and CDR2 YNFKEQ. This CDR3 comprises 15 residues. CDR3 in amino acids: CASSQRGSAPYEQYF. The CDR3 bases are TGTGCCAGCAGCCAACGCGGGAGTGCGCCCTACGAGCAGTACTTC.

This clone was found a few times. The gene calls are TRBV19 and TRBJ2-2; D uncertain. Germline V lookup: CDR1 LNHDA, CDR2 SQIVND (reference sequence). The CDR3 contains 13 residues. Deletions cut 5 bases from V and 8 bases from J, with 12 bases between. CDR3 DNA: TGTGCCAGTAGTCCCCGCCCGTTAGGGGAGCTGTTTTTT. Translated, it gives CASSPRPLGELFF.

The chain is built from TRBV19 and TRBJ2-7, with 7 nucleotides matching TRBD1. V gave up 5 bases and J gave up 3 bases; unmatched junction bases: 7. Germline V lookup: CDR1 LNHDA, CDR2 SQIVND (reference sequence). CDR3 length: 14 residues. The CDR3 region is CASSLGAGGYEQYF. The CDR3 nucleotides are TGTGCCAGTAGTTTGGGGGCAGGGGGCTACGAGCAGTACTTC.

The CDR3 bases are TGTGCCAGCAGCTTAGCGTCAAATGAGCAGTTCTTC. Its protein product is CASSLASNEQFF. The chain is built from TRBV7-9 and TRBJ2-1, with no clear D. The CDR3 sequence is 12 residues long. V was clipped by 0 bases and J by 7 bases, with 4 bases between them. CDR1 and CDR2 from the germline V gene are SEHNR and FQNEAQ (reference sequence).

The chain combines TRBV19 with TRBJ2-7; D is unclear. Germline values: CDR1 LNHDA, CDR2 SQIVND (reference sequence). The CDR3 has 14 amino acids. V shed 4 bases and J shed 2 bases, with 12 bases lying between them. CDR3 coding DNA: TGTGCCAGTAGTAATAGCCGAGGAACCTACGAGCAGTACTTC. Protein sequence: CASSNSRGTYEQYF.

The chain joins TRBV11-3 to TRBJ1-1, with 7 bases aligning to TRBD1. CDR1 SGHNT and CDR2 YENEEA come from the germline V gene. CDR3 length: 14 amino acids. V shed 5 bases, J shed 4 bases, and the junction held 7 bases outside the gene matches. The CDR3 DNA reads TGTGCCAGCAGCCGACAGGGATCGGTCACTGAAGCTTTCTTT. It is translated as CASSRQGSVTEAFF.

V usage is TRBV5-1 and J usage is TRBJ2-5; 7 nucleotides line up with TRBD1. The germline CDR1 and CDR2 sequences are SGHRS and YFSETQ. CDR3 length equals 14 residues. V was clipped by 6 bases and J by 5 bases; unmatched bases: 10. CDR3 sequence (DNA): TGCGCCAGCATGACTCGACAGGGTCACGAGACCCAGTACTTC. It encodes CASMTRQGHETQYF.

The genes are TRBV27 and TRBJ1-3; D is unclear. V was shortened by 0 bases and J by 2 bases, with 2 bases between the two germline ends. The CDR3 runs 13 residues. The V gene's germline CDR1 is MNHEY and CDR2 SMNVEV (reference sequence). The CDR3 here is CASSLSAGNTIYF. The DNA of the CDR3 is TGTGCCAGCAGTTTATCGGCTGGAAACACCATATATTTT.

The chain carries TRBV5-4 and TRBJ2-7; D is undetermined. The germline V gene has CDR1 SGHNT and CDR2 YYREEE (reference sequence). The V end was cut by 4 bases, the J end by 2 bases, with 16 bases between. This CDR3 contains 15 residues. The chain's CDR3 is CASSQRGSPPYEQYF. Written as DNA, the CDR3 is TGTGCCAGCAGCCAGCGAGGCAGTCCGCCCTACGAGCAGTACTTC.